This passage covers 5 T cell receptor beta chains from one sample sequenced in a study of control samples from healthy donors and cancer patients. Assay used: immunoSEQ multiplex PCR; TCRdb lists only in-frame clones, some missing. The repertoire holds 70,000 to 95,000 clones, with more than 85% as singletons. Sequenced sample: blood. These TCRs come from a woman in her thirties in good health.

The V gene is TRBV28, the J gene TRBJ1-1; 10 positions agree with TRBD1. This CDR3 has 20 amino acids. After removal of 1 base from V and 0 bases from J, the junction contained 14 bases not matched to a gene. CDR1 and CDR2 from the germline V gene are MDHEN and SYDVKM. The CDR3 DNA is TGTGCCAGCAGTTTATCGAAGTGGTGGGGGACAGGGGATATGAACACTGAAGCTTTCTTT. Its protein product is CASSLSKWWGTGDMNTEAFF.

The CDR3 protein is CASSQDLAGGQFF. The CDR3 region has the DNA TGTGCCAGCAGCCAAGATCTGGCGGGGGGGCAGTTCTTC. The rearrangement uses TRBV4-2 and TRBJ2-1; TRBD2 agrees at 8 bases. The CDR3 covers 13 residues. Losses at the gene ends were 0 bases for V and 12 bases for J; bases not matched to a gene: 4. In germline, CDR1 is LGHNA, CDR2 YNFKEQ.

This clone showed up just a few times. V gene TRBV19 combines with J gene TRBJ2-6, with 8 bases lining up with TRBD1. CDR1 LNHDA and CDR2 SQIVND come from the germline V gene (reference sequence). The trim removed 5 bases at V and 1 base at J, leaving 10 bases unmatched. The CDR3 covers 18 residues. In nucleotides, the CDR3 is TGTGCCAGTAGTTCCCGGACAGGGAGGTTGTCTGGGGCCAACGTCCTGACTTTC. This encodes CASSSRTGRLSGANVLTF.

The chain links TRBV18 to TRBJ2-5; D not resolved. The germline gives CDR1 KGHSH, CDR2 LQKENI. This CDR3 is built from 16 residues. V gave up 1 base and J gave up 5 bases, with 17 bases separating them. In DNA form, the CDR3 reads TGTGCCAGCTCACCACGATGGATTACGGAGAGGGAGACCCAGTACTTC. This sequence encodes CASSPRWITERETQYF. Supplemented by reference TRBV18 and TRBJ2-5, the full variable domain reads NAGVMQNPRHLVRRRGQEARLRCSPMKGHSHVYWYRQLPEEGLKFMVYLQKENIIDESGMPKERFSAEFPKEGPSILRIQQVVRGDSAAYFCASSPRWITERETQYFGPGTRLLVL.

V gene TRBV27 combines with J gene TRBJ2-5; 10 positions match TRBD1. Germline CDR1 is MNHEY and CDR2 is SMNVEV (reference sequence). V lost 6 bases and J lost 3; bases outside the gene matches: 10. This CDR3 is built from 16 residues. The CDR3 spells CASRSPTGGVEETQYF. Written as DNA, the CDR3 is TGTGCCAGCAGGTCCCCGACAGGGGGCGTTGAAGAGACCCAGTACTTC.